This entry features one T cell receptor beta chain sequence. The antigen remains unidentified. Germline assignment: CDR1 LGHNA and CDR2 YNFKEQ. This CDR3 region has 15 residues. The study made its TRB cDNA libraries by 5' RACE, adding UMI labels. TCRdb re-called the 5' RACE reads and catalogs CDR3 proteins one per entry, DNA excluded. This sample's clone table lists 120,000 or so distinct CDR3 sequences. These data belong to a study of CXCR3-negative and CXCR3-positive naive CD8 T cells. The study's findings and limits: TRB CDR3s were more hydrophobic in CXCR3-positive than in CXCR3-negative naive cells.

This sequence joins TRBV4-2 and TRBJ2-5; TCRdb proposes TRBD1, but this gene call is untestable without DNA. The specimen was naive CXCR3+ CD8+ T cells from blood. Subset here: CD45RO-CCR7+CD27+CD95- naive CD8+ T cells expressing CXCR3 (TNR3+). This clonotype originated in a human donor in good health. Some clones in this sample may be carry-over from other donors' samples. The CDR3 loop reads CASSQDPEGEETQYF.